The rows below give T cell receptor beta chains drawn from one sample of a study of Ad26.COV2.S vaccination and SARS-CoV-2 variants. Here immunoSEQ multiplex PCR was the method, and the copy in TCRdb shows in-frame clones only, minus some. The data hold roughly 180,000 clones, with approximately 90% observed a single time. This specimen consisted of peripheral blood, obtained after recovery from COVID-19. The source is a human donor who had recovered from COVID-19. Each CDR3 is given with its conserved first and last residue. The order of the fields is D gene, clone size, CDR3 length, J gene, V gene, CDR3 protein, CDR3 DNA. D genes are given only for firm matches. The size entry is marked missing in some rows and otherwise reads once, few, many or a size class.

>TRBD1|NA|15|TRBJ2-3|TRBV10-1
CASSEGDRRTDTQYF
TGCGCCAGCAGTGAGGGGGACAGGAGAACAGATACGCAGTATTTT
>NA|NA|12|TRBJ2-7|TRBV10-3
CAGGGEAGRQYF
TGTGCCGGTGGTGGAGAGGCGGGACGTCAGTACTTC
>TRBD2|NA|15|TRBJ2-4|TRBV4-1
CASSQVPAGVDIQYF
TGCGCCAGCAGCCAAGTTCCAGCGGGGGTAGACATTCAGTACTTC
>NA|NA|15|TRBJ2-3|TRBV5-1
CASRKQGWGTDTQYF
TGCGCCAGCAGGAAGCAGGGGTGGGGGACAGATACGCAGTATTTT
>NA|NA|16|TRBJ1-3|TRBV12-2
CASRLATGSSGNTIYF
TGTGCAAGTCGCTTAGCTACAGGATCCTCTGGAAACACCATATATTTT
>NA|NA|16|TRBJ2-3|TRBV7-3
CASGPTGHVSTDTQYF
TGTGCCAGCGGACCGACAGGCCACGTTAGCACAGATACGCAGTATTTT
>TRBD1|NA|14|TRBJ1-2|TRBV4-1
CASRSQGGTDGYTF
TGCGCCAGCCGTTCCCAAGGGGGGACAGATGGCTACACCTTC
>NA|NA|14|TRBJ2-7|TRBV5-1
CASSLGRGLLEQYF
TGCGCCAGCAGCTTGGGCAGGGGACTGCTCGAGCAGTACTTC
>NA|NA|12|TRBJ2-7|TRBV11-2
CASSPGDYEQYF
TGTGCCAGCAGCCCGGGGGACTACGAGCAGTACTTC
>TRBD2|NA|15|TRBJ2-3|TRBV5-4
CASSPGLAVTDTQYF
TGTGCCAGCAGTCCCGGACTAGCGGTCACAGATACGCAGTATTTT
>NA|NA|14|TRBJ1-6|TRBV9
CASSDGPTNSPLHF
TGTGCCAGCAGCGACGGACCCACTAATTCACCCCTCCACTTT
>TRBD1|NA|15|TRBJ2-7|TRBV27
CASANTGTGAYEQYF
TGTGCCAGCGCGAACACCGGGACAGGGGCTTACGAGCAGTACTTC
>NA|NA|13|TRBJ1-1|TRBV9
CASSVPGATEAFF
TGTGCCAGCAGCGTACCCGGGGCCACTGAAGCTTTCTTT
>NA|NA|15|TRBJ2-3|TRBV2
CATTGPYHNTDTQYF
TGTGCCACCACCGGGCCATATCACAACACAGATACGCAGTATTTT
>TRBD1|NA|16|TRBJ2-1|TRBV5-4
CASSLGDRGRYNEQFF
TGTGCCAGCAGCTTGGGGGACAGGGGGCGTTACAATGAGCAGTTCTTC
>NA|NA|14|TRBJ1-5|TRBV2
CASTQQTSNQPQHF
TGTGCCAGCACCCAACAGACTAGCAATCAGCCCCAGCATTTT
>TRBD2|NA|15|TRBJ2-5|TRBV15
CATARGLAGLETQYF
TGTGCCACCGCCCGAGGCCTAGCGGGGTTGGAGACCCAGTACTTC
>TRBD1|NA|16|TRBJ2-5|TRBV4-2
CASSPEGTGTAETQYF
TGTGCCAGCAGCCCCGAGGGGACAGGGACGGCGGAGACCCAGTACTTC
>NA|NA|14|TRBJ1-2|TRBV7-3
CASSPAGTDYGYTF
TGTGCCAGCAGCCCCGCCGGGACGGACTATGGCTACACCTTC
>NA|once|17|TRBJ1-2|TRBV9
CASSENRDPTHNYGYTF
TGTGCCAGCAGCGAGAACAGGGATCCTACCCATAACTATGGCTACACCTTC
>NA|NA|15|TRBJ2-3|TRBV7-3
CASSLTAEGPDTQYF
TGTGCCAGCAGCTTAACGGCGGAGGGGCCAGATACGCAGTATTTT
>NA|NA|12|TRBJ1-3|TRBV2
CASSGSGNTIYF
TGTGCCAGCAGCGGCTCTGGAAACACCATATATTTT
>NA|NA|14|TRBJ1-4|TRBV3-1/TRBV3-2
CASSYRVSNEKLFF
TGTGCCAGCAGCTACAGGGTCTCTAATGAAAAACTGTTTTTT
>TRBD1|NA|15|TRBJ2-7|TRBV5-8
CASSPSGQGSYEQYF
TGTGCCAGCAGCCCGTCGGGACAGGGCTCCTACGAGCAGTACTTC
>NA|few|15|TRBJ2-2|TRBV27
CASSLRTRTTGELFF
TGTGCCAGCAGTTTAAGAACCAGGACCACCGGGGAGCTGTTTTTT
>NA|NA|15|TRBJ2-3|TRBV5-4
CASSASSGGTDTQYF
TGTGCCAGCAGCGCCTCGAGCGGCGGCACAGATACGCAGTATTTT
>TRBD1|NA|17|TRBJ2-2|TRBV7-3
CASSLNSGQGPTGELFF
TGTGCCAGCAGCTTAAATTCGGGACAGGGTCCCACCGGGGAGCTGTTTTTT
>TRBD1|NA|12|TRBJ1-4|TRBV10-3
CAIGQGGEKLFF
TGTGCCATCGGACAGGGGGGCGAAAAACTGTTTTTT
>TRBD2|NA|14|TRBJ2-5|TRBV5-1
CASSRGLELETQYF
TGCGCCAGCAGCCGAGGACTAGAACTTGAGACCCAGTACTTC
>NA|NA|15|TRBJ2-1|TRBV27
CASSLRLGPYNEQFF
TGTGCCAGCAGTTTACGACTGGGACCCTACAATGAGCAGTTCTTC
>NA|once|12|TRBJ1-1|TRBV2
CASRIMDTEAFF
TGTGCCAGCAGAATCATGGACACTGAAGCTTTCTTT
>NA|few|14|TRBJ2-7|TRBV6-1
CASSERGAGTEQYF
TGTGCCAGCAGTGAACGGGGGGCGGGGACCGAGCAGTACTTC
>TRBD2|NA|16|TRBJ2-7|TRBV18
CASSPTGVAGAYEQYF
TGTGCCAGCTCACCCACAGGGGTAGCGGGAGCCTACGAGCAGTACTTC
>TRBD2|NA|15|TRBJ2-7|TRBV7-2
CASSMLLAGVGEQYF
TGTGCCAGCAGCATGTTACTAGCGGGAGTGGGCGAGCAGTACTTC
>NA|NA|13|TRBJ2-3|TRBV4-1
CASSQEGGDTQYF
TGCGCCAGCAGCCAAGAGGGGGGCGATACGCAGTATTTT
>NA|NA|15|TRBJ2-7|TRBV5-6
CASSRVRGGVYEQYF
TGTGCCAGCAGCCGGGTACGTGGCGGCGTATACGAGCAGTACTTC
>NA|NA|14|TRBJ2-2|TRBV9
CASSRGGNTGELFF
TGTGCCAGCAGCCGTGGGGGAAACACCGGGGAGCTGTTTTTT
>TRBD2|NA|17|TRBJ2-1|TRBV27
CASSFLSGGGFRNEQFF
TGTGCCAGCAGTTTCCTGTCTGGCGGGGGATTCCGCAATGAGCAGTTCTTC
>TRBD1|NA|16|TRBJ2-3|TRBV3-1/TRBV3-2
CASSREGGQGRDTQYF
TGTGCCAGCAGCCGTGAGGGGGGACAGGGACGGGATACGCAGTATTTT
>NA|once|11|TRBJ2-5|TRBV12-3/TRBV12-4
CASSLRSTQYF
TGTGCCAGCAGTTTACGTTCGACCCAGTACTTC
>NA|NA|13|TRBJ1-5|TRBV5-1
CASSFTGDQPQHF
TGCGCCAGCAGCTTCACCGGAGATCAGCCCCAGCATTTT
>TRBD1|NA|14|TRBJ1-5|TRBV2
CASSPRTGGQPQHF
TGTGCCAGCAGCCCCAGGACAGGGGGACAGCCCCAGCATTTT
>NA|NA|13|TRBJ2-7|TRBV28
CASTQANSYEQYF
TGTGCCAGCACCCAGGCTAACTCCTACGAGCAGTACTTC
>TRBD2|NA|15|TRBJ2-7|TRBV15
CATSSVLAGGYEQYF
TGTGCCACCAGCAGTGTCCTAGCGGGAGGCTACGAGCAGTACTTC